The 8 T cell receptor beta chains below come from one sample, sequenced in a study of blood T cell repertoires in COVID-19 (dated by TCRdb to the early 2020s). Preparation of the library involved the immunoSEQ multiplex PCR assay. TCRdb provides this immuneACCESS table in a form limited to in-frame rearrangements. Some clones are lacking; in checked studies, under half of them reflect an unresolved V gene, and why the rest are absent is not known. The sample table holds some 45,000 clones, of which approximately 80% were seen once. Together, the top ten hold about 8.5% of the sample. Material: peripheral blood. The receptor set was obtained from a man between 65 and 85 years old with active or convalescent COVID-19.

This sequence joins TRBV18 and TRBJ1-1, with no clear D. The CDR3 is 12 amino acids. Trimming took off 8 bases at V and 2 bases at J, with 9 bases between the two ends. Germline lookup yields CDR1 KGHSH and CDR2 LQKENI. DNA of the CDR3: TGTGCCAGCCTGCGGGAAAACACTGAAGCTTTCTTT. Translating gives CASLRENTEAFF.

This chain connects TRBV4-1 to TRBJ2-5; a possible D gene is TRBD1 (6 bases). The CDR3 has 15 residues. Germline V lookup: CDR1 MGHRA, CDR2 YSYEKL. Trimming removed 5 bases at V and 2 bases at J, with 15 bases between. As DNA, the CDR3 is TGCGCCAGCAGCAAACAGGACAGAGGACAAGAGACCCAGTACTTC. Encoded protein: CASSKQDRGQETQYF.

The chain couples TRBV10-1 to TRBJ1-6; D may be TRBD1 (5 bases). Trimming left V 8 bases short and J 14 bases short, with 16 bases between. Germline values: CDR1 WNHNN, CDR2 SYGVQD (reference sequence). This CDR3 is 12 amino acids long. The CDR3 reads CASFRGPTALHF. The CDR3 DNA is TGCGCCAGCTTTAGGGGCCCGACAGCCCTCCACTTT.

This clone was counted only a few times. The J gene is TRBJ1-4, the V gene TRBV30; D is possibly TRBD1 (6 bases). The V end was cut by 5 bases, the J end by 7 bases, with 11 bases between. This CDR3 spans 12 amino acids. Germline CDR1 reads GTSNPN; CDR2 reads SVGIG (reference sequence). Written as DNA, the CDR3 is TGTGCCTGGGGGGGGCGCGGTGAAAAACTGTTTTTT. It yields the protein CAWGGRGEKLFF.

The V gene is TRBV29-1, the J gene TRBJ2-1, with TRBD1 identical over 9 bases. The CDR3 spans 16 residues. With 6 bases clipped from V and 8 bases from J, the junction kept 17 bases outside the gene matches. Germline loops: CDR1 SQVTM, CDR2 ANQGSEA. This chain's CDR3 is CSVSPGTGNYIDEQFF. The DNA of the CDR3 is TGCAGCGTGAGCCCCGGGACAGGGAATTATATCGATGAGCAGTTCTTC.

This sequence joins TRBV14 and TRBJ1-1, with 12 bases that match TRBD1. J lost 11 bases, V lost 6 bases, and 10 bases had no gene match. Germline V gives CDR1 SGHDN, CDR2 FVKESK. The CDR3 is 14 amino acids. CDR3 protein: CASRPGTGGIRAFF. As DNA, the CDR3 is TGTGCCAGCAGACCCGGGACAGGGGGCATACGGGCTTTCTTT.

The chain is built from TRBV27 and TRBJ2-5; the match to TRBD2 covers 9 bases. Germline CDR1 reads MNHEY; CDR2 reads SMNVEV (reference sequence). J lost 5 bases, V lost 4 bases, and 5 bases had no gene match. The CDR3 spans 14 residues. In DNA form, the CDR3 reads TGTGCCAGCAGTTACGCCGGGACTAGCGAGACCCAGTACTTC. This codes for CASSYAGTSETQYF.

The chain joins TRBV6-4 to TRBJ2-2, with unresolved D. The V end was cut by 6 bases, the J end by 8 bases, with 10 bases between. Germline CDR1 MRHNA, CDR2 SNTAGT. The CDR3 covers 12 residues. CDR3 region: CASSSPLGELFF. As DNA, the CDR3 is TGTGCCAGCAGCTCCCCTCTAGGGGAGCTGTTTTTT.